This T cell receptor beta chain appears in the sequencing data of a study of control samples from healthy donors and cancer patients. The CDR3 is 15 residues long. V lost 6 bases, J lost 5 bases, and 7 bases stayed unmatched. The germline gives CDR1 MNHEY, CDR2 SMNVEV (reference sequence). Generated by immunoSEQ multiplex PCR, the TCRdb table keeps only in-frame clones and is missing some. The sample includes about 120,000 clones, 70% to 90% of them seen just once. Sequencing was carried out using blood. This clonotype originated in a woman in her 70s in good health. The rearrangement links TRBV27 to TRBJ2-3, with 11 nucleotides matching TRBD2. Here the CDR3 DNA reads TGTGCCAGCAGACTAGCGGGGGATCGCCGAGATACGCAGTATTTT. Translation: CASRLAGDRRDTQYF.